The 21 T cell receptor beta chains below come from one sample, sequenced in a study of blood T cells in healthy people across ages. Then a second PCR, running roughly 6 to 11 cycles, was carried out with a sample-barcoded 5' primer and a J-beta primer mix. TCRdb re-called the 5' RACE reads with MiXCR, one entry per CDR3 protein. Among 1,800,000 or so distinct CDR3 sequences, about two fifths were seen once, and the ten largest hold about 21%. The source material was blood. Source of these receptors: a human donor in good health.

The table lists this clonotype with a few counts. The rearrangement joins TRBV14 to TRBJ2-3, with D unclear. V was cut by 1 base and J by 4 bases, with 6 bases left in between. The V gene's germline CDR1 is SGHDN and CDR2 FVKESK. CDR3 size: 13 residues. CDR3 region: CASSQVLSDTQYF. DNA for the CDR3: TGTGCCAGCAGCCAAGTCCTGTCAGATACGCAGTATTTT.

This chain joins TRBV9 and TRBJ2-3; no firm D call. V lost 0 bases, J lost 0 bases, and 11 bases lay in between. The CDR3 spans 16 residues. The germline V gene has CDR1 SGDLS and CDR2 YYNGEE. The CDR3 reads CASSVAIESSTDTQYF. CDR3 coding DNA: TGTGCCAGCAGCGTAGCTATTGAGTCCAGCACAGATACGCAGTATTTT.

Only a few counts were recorded for this clonotype. One end of the junction varies from germline; a read error may be responsible. The CDR3 DNA reads TGTGCCATCAGGGAGTCCGAGTCACCCCTCCACTTT. Protein product: CAIRESESPLHF. The chain has TRBV10-3 and TRBJ1-6; D is uncertain. CDR1 and CDR2 (germline): ENHRY, SYGVKD. This CDR3 has 12 amino acids.

The gene calls are TRBV5-1 and TRBJ2-1, with D perhaps matching TRBD1 (5 bases). Germline loops: CDR1 SGHRS, CDR2 YFSETQ. The CDR3 has 12 residues. Trimming shortened V by 4 bases and J by 8 bases, and 10 bases separated the two germline ends. The CDR3 DNA is TGCGCCAGCAGCCTCAACAGGCATGAGCAGTTCTTC. Protein: CASSLNRHEQFF.

In its sample, this clonotype was seen a few times. This sequence joins TRBV20-1 and TRBJ2-1; D is unresolved. The germline CDR1 and CDR2 sequences are DFQATT and SNEGSKA (reference sequence). V dropped 6 bases and J dropped 3 bases, with 6 bases sitting between them. CDR3 length equals 11 residues. CDR3 amino acids: CSAYRYNEQFF. The CDR3 nucleotides are TGCAGTGCGTACCGCTACAATGAGCAGTTCTTC.

A word on this clonotype: A read error may produce the germline difference seen at one junction end. CDR3 DNA sequence: TGTGCCAGCACTGGGACGCGAGACACTGTTGAGCGGTTCTTC. It is translated as CASTGTRDTVERFF. V gene TRBV7-2 combines with J gene TRBJ2-1, with D possibly called TRBD1 or TRBD2 (5 bases each). CDR1 SGHTA and CDR2 FQGNSA come from the germline V gene. The CDR3 spans 14 residues.

This chain links TRBV4-3 with TRBJ2-4; 9 bases are a match to TRBD1. The end of the DNA is better explained by TRBJ2-7, so the J call may be wrong. The germline V gene has CDR1 LGHNA and CDR2 YSLEER. The CDR3 runs to 15 residues. The chain's CDR3 is CASSSAGQGLYEQYF. In DNA, the CDR3 is TGCGCCAGCAGCTCCGCAGGACAGGGGCTGTACGAGCAGTACTTC.

This clonotype was detected a few times. The chain couples TRBV5-1 to TRBJ1-1; D perhaps matches TRBD1 (5 bases). The CDR3 loop spans 16 amino acids. Looked up from germline, CDR1 is SGHRS and CDR2 is YFSETQ. The ends were cut back, 4 bases at V and 1 base at J, with 17 bases in the middle. The CDR3 spells CASSTGLTEPNTEAFF. CDR3 DNA sequence: TGCGCCAGCAGCACGGGATTGACAGAGCCGAACACTGAAGCTTTCTTT.

This clonotype appeared a few times. The V and J genes are TRBV3-1 and TRBJ1-2, with 8 positions matching TRBD1. CDR3 size: 13 residues. The germline gives CDR1 LGHDT, CDR2 YNNKEL (reference sequence). The J segment lost 9 bases and the V segment lost 2 bases, leaving 5 bases of the junction unmatched. This CDR3 is CASSQYTGGSYTF. The CDR3 DNA is TGTGCCAGCAGCCAATATACAGGGGGGAGCTACACCTTC.

The table lists this clonotype with a count of one. A read error may account for a junction end that differs from germline. This chain links TRBV25-1 with TRBJ2-7; no firm D call. Per the germline V gene, CDR1 is MGHDK and CDR2 is SYGVNS. The CDR3 runs to 13 residues. This chain's CDR3 is CAGSELGLYEQYF. CDR3 sequence (DNA): TGTGCCGGCAGTGAACTTGGTCTCTACGAGCAGTACTTC.

This clonotype showed up just a few times. The chain employs TRBV4-1 and TRBJ1-1; D is possibly TRBD1 (6 bases). Germline loops: CDR1 MGHRA, CDR2 YSYEKL. The germline V and J ends were trimmed by 0 bases and 0 bases, with 11 bases remaining between them. The CDR3 spans 16 residues. The CDR3 DNA reads as TGCGCCAGCAGCCAAGAAACGGGGACATTGAACACTGAAGCTTTCTTT. Amino acids: CASSQETGTLNTEAFF.

CDR3 region: CSAAEGVYQPQHF. Written as DNA, the CDR3 is TGCAGCGCTGCAGAGGGAGTTTATCAGCCCCAGCATTTT. This chain joins TRBV29-1 and TRBJ1-5; D is uncertain. The CDR3 is 13 amino acids. V dropped 7 bases and J dropped 5 bases, with 15 bases sitting between them. CDR1 and CDR2 from the germline V gene are SQVTM and ANQGSEA.

The genes are TRBV9 and TRBJ1-1; D is perhaps TRBD1 (5 bases). This CDR3 has 14 residues. Trimming left V 4 bases short and J 6 bases short, with 16 bases between. Germline V gene lookup returns CDR1 SGDLS and CDR2 YYNGEE. The CDR3 protein is CASSPEVRDAEAFF. The CDR3 DNA follows: TGTGCCAGCAGCCCCGAGGTCCGGGACGCTGAAGCTTTCTTT.

This clonotype was counted ten times or more. The chain couples TRBV5-5 to TRBJ2-3; D gene uncertain. The ends were cut back, 1 base at V and 6 bases at J, with 12 bases in the middle. Germline CDR1 SGHKS, CDR2 YYEKEE (reference sequence). This CDR3 has 14 amino acids. CDR3 region: CASSLIALTDTQYF. DNA of the CDR3: TGTGCCAGCAGCTTGATCGCTTTAACGGATACGCAGTATTTT.

A few counts support this clonotype. The chain combines TRBV9 with TRBJ2-1; D is perhaps TRBD2 (5 bases). The CDR3 contains 14 residues. Trimming left V 7 bases short and J 10 bases short, with 21 bases between. CDR1 and CDR2 from the germline V gene are SGDLS and YYNGEE. The DNA for the CDR3 is TGTGCCAGCGGCCCCCCAAGCACGGACTTGGAGCAGTTCTTC. Translating it yields CASGPPSTDLEQFF.

The chain uses TRBV7-2 and TRBJ2-7, with 10 bases lining up with TRBD1. J gave up 2 bases and V 1 base, and 2 bases lay outside the gene matches. The CDR3 is 15 amino acids. Germline values: CDR1 SGHTA, CDR2 FQGNSA. The DNA for the CDR3 is TGTGCCAGCAGCTTAGATGGGACAGGGGCCTACGAGCAGTACTTC. It yields the protein CASSLDGTGAYEQYF.

There are a few counts of this clonotype. V is TRBV20-1 and J is TRBJ1-2; weak D call: TRBD1 (5 bases). V was shortened by 2 bases and J by 8 bases, with 21 bases between the two germline ends. Germline V gene data show CDR1 as DFQATT and CDR2 as SNEGSKA (reference sequence). This CDR3 is built from 15 residues. CDR3 protein: CSARPTGAPIFGYTF. Here the CDR3 DNA reads TGCAGTGCTAGACCCACCGGGGCCCCTATCTTCGGCTACACCTTC.

The chain is built from TRBV20-1 and TRBJ2-5; D might be TRBD1 or TRBD2, each matching 7 bases. V was clipped by 6 bases and J by 5 bases, with 22 bases between them. Per germline, CDR1 DFQATT and CDR2 SNEGSKA (reference sequence). The CDR3 runs to 15 residues. The CDR3 reads CSAMGGGALGETQYF. Here the CDR3 DNA reads TGCAGTGCCATGGGAGGGGGCGCGTTAGGGGAGACCCAGTACTTC.

This clonotype was detected only a few times. The rearrangement joins TRBV11-2 to TRBJ2-5; 7 nucleotides match TRBD2. This CDR3 has 16 residues. V was pared by 0 bases and J by 5 bases, with 9 bases of the junction left unmatched. In germline, CDR1 is SGHAT, CDR2 FQNNGV. The CDR3 reads CASSLEMPSGGETQYF. The CDR3 nucleotides are TGTGCCAGCAGCTTAGAGATGCCTAGCGGTGGGGAGACCCAGTACTTC.

The rearrangement joins TRBV29-1 to TRBJ1-2; perhaps TRBD1 as D (6 bases). This CDR3 is built from 15 residues. Per the germline V gene, CDR1 is SQVTM and CDR2 is ANQGSEA. The V end lost 1 base, the J end lost 2 bases, and 14 bases lay between the germline ends. As DNA, the CDR3 is TGCAGCGTTGAAGTGGGGGCCCGATTAAACTATGGCTACACCTTC. This sequence encodes CSVEVGARLNYGYTF.

V is TRBV7-6 and J is TRBJ1-2; D unclear. The CDR3 consists of 20 residues. The germline V gene has CDR1 SGHVS and CDR2 FNYEAQ. The V end was cut by 1 base, the J end by 4 bases, with 28 bases between. The CDR3 bases are TGTGCCAGCAGCTTAGGGCCAGGTTTGCTTCCCGCACCCAGCAGCTATGGCTACACCTTC. Its translation is CASSLGPGLLPAPSSYGYTF.